This TCR beta chain was sequenced for a study of patients and donors after allogeneic stem cell transplantation. One entry per CDR3 protein results from TCRdb running MiXCR on the RT-PCR reads. The sample has around 30,000 distinct CDR3 sequences, about two fifths seen once. The specimen sequenced was blood, either unsorted or a sorted T cell fraction (not recorded which). The TCR originated in a human donor who was either an allogeneic HSCT recipient or a stem cell or donor lymphocyte infusion donor (not recorded which). It is not recorded whose cells these are; they may come from a transplant donor.

CDR3 in DNA: TGTGCCAGCAGCCCCGGGACGCTACCTGAAGCTTTCTTT. Translating gives CASSPGTLPEAFF. This chain uses TRBV12-3 or TRBV12-4 with TRBJ1-1; D perhaps matches TRBD1 (5 bases). Trimming took 6 bases from V and 6 from J, leaving 14 bases between them. The CDR3 is made up of 13 amino acids.